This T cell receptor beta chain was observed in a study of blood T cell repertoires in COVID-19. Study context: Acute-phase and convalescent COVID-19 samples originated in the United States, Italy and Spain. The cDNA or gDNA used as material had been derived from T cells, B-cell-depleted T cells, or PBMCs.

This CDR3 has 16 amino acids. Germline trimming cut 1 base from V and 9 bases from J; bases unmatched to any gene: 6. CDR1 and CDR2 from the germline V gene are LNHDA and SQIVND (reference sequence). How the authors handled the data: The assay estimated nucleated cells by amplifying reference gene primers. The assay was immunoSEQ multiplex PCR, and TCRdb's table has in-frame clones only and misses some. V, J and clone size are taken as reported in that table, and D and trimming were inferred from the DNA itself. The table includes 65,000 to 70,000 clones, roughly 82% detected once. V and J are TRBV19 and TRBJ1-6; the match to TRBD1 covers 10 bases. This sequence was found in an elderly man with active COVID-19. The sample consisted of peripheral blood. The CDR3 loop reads CASSIGDRGVGSPLHF. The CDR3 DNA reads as TGTGCCAGTAGTATAGGGGACAGGGGCGTTGGTTCACCCCTCCACTTT.